The entry that follows covers one T cell receptor (beta chain) sequence. Antigen: not known. The data were obtained in a study of OX40 agonist ivuxolimab in advanced cancers. As for the study in general: Patients were dosed intravenously with ivuxolimab at 0.01 to 10 mg/kg every 2 weeks. Having had anti-PD-1, anti-PD-L1 or anti-CTLA-4 therapy before was allowed, and about 40% had some. Study results and limitations: Patients with a partial response at 0.1-3.0 mg/kg had among the lowest clonal expansion.

Patients were ineligible given autoimmune disease history or systemic immunosuppression. The V gene lost 0 bases and the J gene lost 2 bases, with 12 bases spanning the gap. Per germline, CDR1 SGHRS and CDR2 YFSETQ. The CDR3 covers 16 residues. Clones were read by immunoSEQ multiplex PCR, and TCRdb kept only the in-frame ones, dropping some. This sample has under 85,000 clones, with 70% to 90% found just once. This receptor was taken from an adult with an advanced solid tumor such as melanoma, head and neck, liver or kidney cancer. The chain links TRBV5-1 to TRBJ1-3, with a weak D call TRBD1 (6 bases). The material sequenced was CD4+ or CD8+ T cells sorted from blood, taken in a trial of the OX40 agonist ivuxolimab. The CDR3 protein is CASSLEQGVTGNTIYF. As DNA, the CDR3 is TGCGCCAGCAGCTTGGAACAGGGAGTAACTGGAAACACCATATATTTT. Full variable domain (rest looked up from reference TRBV5-1 and TRBJ1-3): KAGVTQTPRYLIKTRGQQVTLSCSPISGHRSVSWYQQTPGQGLQFLFEYFSETQRNKGNFPGRFSGRQFSNSRSEMNVSTLELGDSALYLCASSLEQGVTGNTIYFGEGSWLTVV.